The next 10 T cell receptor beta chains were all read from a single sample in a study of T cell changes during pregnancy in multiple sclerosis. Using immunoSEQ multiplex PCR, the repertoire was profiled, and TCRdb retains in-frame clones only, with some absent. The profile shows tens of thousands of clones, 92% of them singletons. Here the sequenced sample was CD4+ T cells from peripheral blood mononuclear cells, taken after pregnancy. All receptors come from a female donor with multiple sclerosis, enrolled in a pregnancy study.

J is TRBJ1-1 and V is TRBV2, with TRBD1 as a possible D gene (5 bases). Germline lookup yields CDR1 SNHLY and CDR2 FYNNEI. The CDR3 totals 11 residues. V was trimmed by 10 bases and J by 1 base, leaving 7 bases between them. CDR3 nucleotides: TGTGCCAATAGGGGGAACACTGAAGCTTTCTTT. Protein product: CANRGNTEAFF.

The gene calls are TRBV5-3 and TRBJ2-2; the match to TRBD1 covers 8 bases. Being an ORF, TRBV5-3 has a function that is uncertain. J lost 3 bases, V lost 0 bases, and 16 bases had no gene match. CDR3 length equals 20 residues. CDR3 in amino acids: CARSLARVPGGRRYTGELFF. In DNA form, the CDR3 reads TGTGCCAGAAGCTTGGCCAGGGTCCCAGGGGGCCGTCGATACACCGGGGAGCTGTTTTTT.

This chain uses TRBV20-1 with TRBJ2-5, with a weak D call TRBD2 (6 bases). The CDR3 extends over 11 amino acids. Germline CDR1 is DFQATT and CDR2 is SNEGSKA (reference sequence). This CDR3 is CSGGDAETQYF. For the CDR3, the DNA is TGCAGCGGCGGGGATGCGGAGACCCAGTACTTC.

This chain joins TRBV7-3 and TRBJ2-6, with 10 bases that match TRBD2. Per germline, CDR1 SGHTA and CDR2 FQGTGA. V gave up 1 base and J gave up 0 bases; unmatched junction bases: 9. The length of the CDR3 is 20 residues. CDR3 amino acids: CASSLMSGLAVLSGANVLTF. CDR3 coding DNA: TGTGCCAGCAGCTTAATGTCCGGACTAGCGGTTCTCTCTGGGGCCAACGTCCTGACTTTC.

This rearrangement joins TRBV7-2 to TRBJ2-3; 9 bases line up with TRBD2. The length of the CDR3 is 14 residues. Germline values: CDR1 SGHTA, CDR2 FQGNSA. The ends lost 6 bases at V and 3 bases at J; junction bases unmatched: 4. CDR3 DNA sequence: TGTGCCAGCAGACCTAGCGGGGCGACAGATACGCAGTATTTT. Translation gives CASRPSGATDTQYF.

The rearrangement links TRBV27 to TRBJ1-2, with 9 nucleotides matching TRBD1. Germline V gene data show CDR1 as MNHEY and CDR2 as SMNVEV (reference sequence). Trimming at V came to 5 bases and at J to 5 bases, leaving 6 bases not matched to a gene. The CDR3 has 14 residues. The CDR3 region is CASSPQGAGYGYTF. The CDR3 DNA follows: TGTGCCAGCAGTCCACAGGGGGCAGGGTATGGCTACACCTTC.

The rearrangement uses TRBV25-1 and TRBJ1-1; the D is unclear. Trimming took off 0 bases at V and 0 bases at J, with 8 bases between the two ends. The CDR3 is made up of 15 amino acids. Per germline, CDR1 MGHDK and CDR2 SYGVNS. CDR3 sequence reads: CASSEYSELNTEAFF. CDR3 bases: TGTGCCAGCAGTGAATATTCAGAATTGAACACTGAAGCTTTCTTT.

CDR3 DNA sequence: TGTGCCAGCTCACCGGGTCAGGAATACGAAAAACTGTTTTTT. Amino acids: CASSPGQEYEKLFF. The gene calls are TRBV18 and TRBJ1-4; D unresolved. The CDR3 runs 14 residues. Trimming pared 3 bases from V and 8 bases from J, leaving 13 bases between. The germline gives CDR1 KGHSH, CDR2 LQKENI. Full variable domain (missing parts from reference TRBV18 and TRBJ1-4): NAGVMQNPRHLVRRRGQEARLRCSPMKGHSHVYWYRQLPEEGLKFMVYLQKENIIDESGMPKERFSAEFPKEGPSILRIQQVVRGDSAAYFCASSPGQEYEKLFFGSGTQLSVL.

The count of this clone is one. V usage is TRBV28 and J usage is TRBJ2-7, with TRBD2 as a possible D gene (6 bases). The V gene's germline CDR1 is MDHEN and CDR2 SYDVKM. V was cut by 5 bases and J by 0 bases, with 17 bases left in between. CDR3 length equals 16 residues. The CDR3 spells CASSTPVRGSSYEQYF. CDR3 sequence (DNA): TGTGCCAGCAGTACTCCTGTGCGGGGAAGCTCCTACGAGCAGTACTTC.

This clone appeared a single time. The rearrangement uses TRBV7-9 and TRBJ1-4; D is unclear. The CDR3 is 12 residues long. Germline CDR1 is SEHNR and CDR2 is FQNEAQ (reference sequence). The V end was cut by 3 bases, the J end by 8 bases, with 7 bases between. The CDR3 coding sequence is TGTGCCAGCAGCTTCAATCGGGAAAAACTGTTTTTT. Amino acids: CASSFNREKLFF.